The entry below gives a single T cell receptor beta chain sequence along with its context. Its antigen is still unknown. 13 Jbeta primers and 60 Vbeta primers were used for the PCR. In the original analysis: It was a later analysis that counted 83 million or so unique TCR beta chains, of which about 10 million were shared. Produced via immunoSEQ multiplex PCR; TCRdb's table is partial and in-frame only. V and J calls and clone size are as listed in that table; D and trimming were resolved from the DNA. The data hold around 130,000 clones, with around 86% observed a single time. Trimming removed 4 bases at V and 2 bases at J, with 15 bases between. In germline, CDR1 is LGHNT, CDR2 FRNRAP. There are 15 residues in the CDR3. The sample originates from a study of cytomegalovirus exposure and HLA in healthy donors. General study points: Across HLA loci, a later analysis found differing TCR association rates, with DRB1 most and HLA-C fewest.

The receptor's source is a female donor in good health and CMV-seronegative. The rearrangement joins TRBV12-5 to TRBJ2-7; D might be TRBD1 (5 bases). The sequencing sample was made of PBMCs. CDR3 protein: CASGSTGWPPYEQYF. Written as DNA, the CDR3 is TGTGCTAGTGGTTCCACAGGTTGGCCCCCCTACGAGCAGTACTTC.